Included here is one T cell receptor (beta chain) sequence, with context. Germline-derived CDR1 and CDR2 are ENHRY and SYGVKD. There are 15 residues in the CDR3. V shed 3 bases and J shed 0 bases, with 10 bases lying between them. The data are from a study of blood T cell repertoires in COVID-19. Study summary: Samples representing acute and convalescent COVID-19 were sourced from the United States, Italy and Spain. Sources were T cells, B-cell-depleted T cells, or PBMCs; the material itself was cDNA or gDNA.

In the study's own analysis: Amplified reference gene primers provided the basis for estimating nucleated cell counts. Using immunoSEQ multiplex PCR, the repertoire was profiled, and TCRdb retains in-frame clones only, with some absent. V and J calls and clone size follow that table, whereas D and trimming were derived from the DNA. Here the sample spans about 210,000 clones, about 88% being singletons. This rearrangement joins TRBV10-3 to TRBJ2-3; weak D call: TRBD2 (6 bases). The source of this sequence is a man aged 35 to 55 with acute or convalescent COVID-19. Sequenced material: peripheral blood. CDR3 protein: CAISDEGTSTDTQYF. The DNA of the CDR3 is TGTGCCATCAGTGACGAGGGGACTAGCACAGATACGCAGTATTTT.